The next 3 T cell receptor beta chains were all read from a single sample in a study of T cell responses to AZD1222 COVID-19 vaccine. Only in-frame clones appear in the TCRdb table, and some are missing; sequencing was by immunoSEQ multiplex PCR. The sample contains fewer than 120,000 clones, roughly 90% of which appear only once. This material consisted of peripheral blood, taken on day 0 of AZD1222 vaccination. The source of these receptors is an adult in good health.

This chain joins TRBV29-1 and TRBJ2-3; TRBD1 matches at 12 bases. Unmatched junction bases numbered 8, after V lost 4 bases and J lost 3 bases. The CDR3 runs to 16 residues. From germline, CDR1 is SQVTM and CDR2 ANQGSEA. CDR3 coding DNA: TGCAGCGTTGCGGGGACAGGGGGCCGGTTGACAGATACGCAGTATTTT. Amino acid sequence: CSVAGTGGRLTDTQYF.

CDR3 sequence reads: CASSLGGDEQFF. Here the CDR3 DNA reads TGCGCCAGCAGCTTGGGCGGGGATGAGCAGTTCTTC. The genes are TRBV5-1 and TRBJ2-1; D might be TRBD2 (6 bases). The germline CDR1 and CDR2 sequences are SGHRS and YFSETQ. The CDR3 covers 12 residues. With 0 bases removed from V and 8 bases from J, the gap between germline ends came to 6 bases.

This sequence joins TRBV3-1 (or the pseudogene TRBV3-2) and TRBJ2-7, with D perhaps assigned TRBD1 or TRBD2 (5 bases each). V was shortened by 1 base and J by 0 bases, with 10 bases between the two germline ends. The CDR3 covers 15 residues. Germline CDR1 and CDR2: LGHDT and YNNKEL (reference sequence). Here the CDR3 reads CASSQGTGPSYEQYF. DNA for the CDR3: TGTGCCAGCAGCCAAGGGACGGGGCCCTCCTACGAGCAGTACTTC.